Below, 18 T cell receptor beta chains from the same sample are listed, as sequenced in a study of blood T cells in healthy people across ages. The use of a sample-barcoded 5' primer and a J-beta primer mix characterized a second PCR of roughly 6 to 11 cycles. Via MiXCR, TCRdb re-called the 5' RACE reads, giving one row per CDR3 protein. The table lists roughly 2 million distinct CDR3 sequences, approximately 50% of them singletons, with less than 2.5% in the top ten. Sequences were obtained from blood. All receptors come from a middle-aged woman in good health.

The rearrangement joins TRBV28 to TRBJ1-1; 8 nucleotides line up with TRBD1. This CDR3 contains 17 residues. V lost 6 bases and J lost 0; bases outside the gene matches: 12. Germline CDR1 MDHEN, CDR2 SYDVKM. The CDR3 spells CASSPIQTGDMNTEAFF. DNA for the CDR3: TGTGCCAGCAGCCCAATTCAGACAGGGGACATGAACACTGAAGCTTTCTTT.

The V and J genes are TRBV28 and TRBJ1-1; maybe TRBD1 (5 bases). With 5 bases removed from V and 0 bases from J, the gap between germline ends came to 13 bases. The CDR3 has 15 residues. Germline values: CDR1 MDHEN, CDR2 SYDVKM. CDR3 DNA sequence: TGTGCCAGCAGTCGACTGACAGACCTGAACACTGAAGCTTTCTTT. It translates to CASSRLTDLNTEAFF. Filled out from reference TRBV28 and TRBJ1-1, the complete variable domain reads DVKVTQSSRYLVKRTGEKVFLECVQDMDHENMFWYRQDPGLGLRLIYFSYDVKMKEKGDIPEGYSVSREKKERFSLILESASTNQTSMYLCASSRLTDLNTEAFFGQGTRLTVV.

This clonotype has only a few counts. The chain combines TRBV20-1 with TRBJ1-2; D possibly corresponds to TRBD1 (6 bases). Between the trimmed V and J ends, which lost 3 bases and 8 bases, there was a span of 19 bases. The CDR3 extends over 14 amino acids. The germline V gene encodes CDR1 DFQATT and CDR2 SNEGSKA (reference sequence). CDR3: CSARSGQIRLGYTF. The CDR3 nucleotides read TGCAGTGCTAGGAGCGGACAGATCCGCCTGGGCTACACCTTC.

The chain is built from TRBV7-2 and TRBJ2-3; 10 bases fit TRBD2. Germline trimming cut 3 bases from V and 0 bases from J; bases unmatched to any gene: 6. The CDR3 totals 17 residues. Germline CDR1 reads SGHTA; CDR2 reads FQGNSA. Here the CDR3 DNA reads TGTGCCAGCAGCTTTACCCGGACTAGCGGTAGCACAGATACGCAGTATTTT. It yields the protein CASSFTRTSGSTDTQYF.

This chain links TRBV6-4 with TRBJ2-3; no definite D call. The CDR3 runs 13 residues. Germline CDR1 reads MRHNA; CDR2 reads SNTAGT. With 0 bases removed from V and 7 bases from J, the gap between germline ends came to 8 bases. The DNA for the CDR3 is TGTGCCAGCAGTGACTCGGGTGCGCATACGCAGTATTTT. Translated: CASSDSGAHTQYF.

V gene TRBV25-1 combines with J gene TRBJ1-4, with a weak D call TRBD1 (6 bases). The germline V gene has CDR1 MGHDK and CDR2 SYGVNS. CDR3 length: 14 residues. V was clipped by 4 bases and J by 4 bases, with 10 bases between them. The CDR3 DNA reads TGTGCCAGCAGTGTTACAGGGATTAATGAAAAACTGTTTTTT. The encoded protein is CASSVTGINEKLFF.

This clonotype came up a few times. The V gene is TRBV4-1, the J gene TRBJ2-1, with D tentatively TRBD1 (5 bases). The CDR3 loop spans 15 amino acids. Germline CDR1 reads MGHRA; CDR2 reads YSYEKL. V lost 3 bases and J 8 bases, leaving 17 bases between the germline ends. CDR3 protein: CASSHRAGNVYEQFF. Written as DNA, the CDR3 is TGCGCCAGCAGCCATAGGGCAGGGAACGTGTATGAGCAGTTCTTC.

The CDR3 region is CASSRTQGIPATGGYTF. The CDR3 DNA is TGCGCCAGCAGCCGCACCCAGGGTATCCCCGCGACGGGCGGCTACACCTTC. The chain combines TRBV5-1 with TRBJ1-2; tentatively, D is TRBD1 (5 bases). V lost 4 bases, J lost 8 bases, and 27 bases lay in between. From germline, CDR1 is SGHRS and CDR2 YFSETQ. The CDR3 runs to 17 residues.

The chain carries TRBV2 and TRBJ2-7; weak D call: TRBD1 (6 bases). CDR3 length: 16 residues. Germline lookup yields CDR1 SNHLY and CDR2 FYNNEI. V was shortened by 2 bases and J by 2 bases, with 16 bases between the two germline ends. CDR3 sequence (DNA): TGTGCCAGCAGTGAAACAGACAGGCCTGGGGCCTACGAGCAGTACTTC. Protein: CASSETDRPGAYEQYF.

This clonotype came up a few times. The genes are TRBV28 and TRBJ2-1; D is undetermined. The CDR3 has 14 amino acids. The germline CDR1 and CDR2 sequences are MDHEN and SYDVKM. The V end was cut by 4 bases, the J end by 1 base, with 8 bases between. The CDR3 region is CASSYLTSYNEQFF. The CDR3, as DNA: TGTGCCAGCAGTTATTTGACATCCTACAATGAGCAGTTCTTC.

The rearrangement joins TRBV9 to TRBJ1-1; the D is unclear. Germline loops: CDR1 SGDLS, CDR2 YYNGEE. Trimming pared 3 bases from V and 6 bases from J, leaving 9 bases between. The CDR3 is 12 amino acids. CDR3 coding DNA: TGTGCCAGCAGCGGGTTAAACCCTGAAGCTTTCTTT. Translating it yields CASSGLNPEAFF. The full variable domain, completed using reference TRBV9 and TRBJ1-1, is DSGVTQTPKHLITATGQRVTLRCSPRSGDLSVYWYQQSLDQGLQFLIQYYNGEERAKGNILERFSAQQFPDLHSELNLSSLELGDSALYFCASSGLNPEAFFGQGTRLTVV.

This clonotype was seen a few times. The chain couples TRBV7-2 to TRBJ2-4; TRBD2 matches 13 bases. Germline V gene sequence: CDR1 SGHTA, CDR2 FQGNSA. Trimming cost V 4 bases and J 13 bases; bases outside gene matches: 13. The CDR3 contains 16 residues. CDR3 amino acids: CASSSTSGGARWGQYF. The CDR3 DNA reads TGTGCCAGCAGCTCTACTAGCGGGGGGGCTCGATGGGGGCAGTACTTC.

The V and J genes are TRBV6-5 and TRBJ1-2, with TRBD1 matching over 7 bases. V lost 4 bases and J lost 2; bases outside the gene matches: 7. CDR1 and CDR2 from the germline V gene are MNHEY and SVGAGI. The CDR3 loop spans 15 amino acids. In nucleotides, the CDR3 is TGTGCCAGCAGTTCGACCTTGGGACAGAACTATGGCTACACCTTC. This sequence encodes CASSSTLGQNYGYTF.

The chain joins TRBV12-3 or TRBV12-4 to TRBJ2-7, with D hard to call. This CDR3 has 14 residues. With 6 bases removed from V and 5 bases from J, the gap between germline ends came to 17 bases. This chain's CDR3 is CASSLTGPRNEQYF. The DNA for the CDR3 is TGTGCCAGCAGCTTAACCGGCCCCAGGAACGAGCAGTACTTC.

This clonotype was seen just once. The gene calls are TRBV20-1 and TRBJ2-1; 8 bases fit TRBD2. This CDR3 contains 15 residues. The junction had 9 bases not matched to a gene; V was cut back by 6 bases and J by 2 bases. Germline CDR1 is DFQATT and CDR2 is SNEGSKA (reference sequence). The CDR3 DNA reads TGCAGTGCCTACCCTAAGCGGGGGCCCTACAATGAGCAGTTCTTC. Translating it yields CSAYPKRGPYNEQFF.

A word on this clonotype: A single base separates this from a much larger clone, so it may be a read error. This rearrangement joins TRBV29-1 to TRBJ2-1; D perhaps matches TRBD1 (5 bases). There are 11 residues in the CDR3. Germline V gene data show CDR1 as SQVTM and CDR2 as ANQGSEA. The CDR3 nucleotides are TGCAGCGTTGGGGTGGACACTGAGCGGTTCTTC. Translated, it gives CSVGVDTERFF.

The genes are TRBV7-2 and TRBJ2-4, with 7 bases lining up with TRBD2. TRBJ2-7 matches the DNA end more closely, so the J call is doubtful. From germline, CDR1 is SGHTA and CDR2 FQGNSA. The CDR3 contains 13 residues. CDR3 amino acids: CASSSMTSREQYF. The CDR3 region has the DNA TGTGCCAGCAGCTCGATGACTAGCCGCGAGCAGTACTTC.

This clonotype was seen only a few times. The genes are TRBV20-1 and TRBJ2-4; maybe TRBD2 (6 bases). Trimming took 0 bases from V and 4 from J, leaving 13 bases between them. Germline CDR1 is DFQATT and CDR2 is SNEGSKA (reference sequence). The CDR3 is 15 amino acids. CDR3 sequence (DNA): TGCAGTGCTAGAGAGGTGGGACTGGCTAAAAACATTCAGTACTTC. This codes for CSAREVGLAKNIQYF.